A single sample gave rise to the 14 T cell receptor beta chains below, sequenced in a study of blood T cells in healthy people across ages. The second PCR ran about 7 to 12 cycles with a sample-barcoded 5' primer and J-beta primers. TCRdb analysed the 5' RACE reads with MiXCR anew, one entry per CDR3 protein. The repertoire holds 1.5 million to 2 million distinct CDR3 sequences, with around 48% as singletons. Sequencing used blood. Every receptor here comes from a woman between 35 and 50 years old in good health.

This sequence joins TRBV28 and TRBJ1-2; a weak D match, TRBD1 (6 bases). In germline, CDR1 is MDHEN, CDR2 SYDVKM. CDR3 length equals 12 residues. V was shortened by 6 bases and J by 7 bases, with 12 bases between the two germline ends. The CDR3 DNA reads TGTGCCAGCAGCCCTCCGACAGGTGGCTACACCTTC. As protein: CASSPPTGGYTF.

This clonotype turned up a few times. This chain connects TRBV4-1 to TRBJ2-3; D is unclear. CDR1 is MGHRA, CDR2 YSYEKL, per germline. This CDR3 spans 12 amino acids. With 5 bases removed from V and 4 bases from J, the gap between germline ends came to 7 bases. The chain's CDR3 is CASSWSSDTQYF. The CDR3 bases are TGCGCCAGCAGCTGGAGCTCAGATACGCAGTATTTT.

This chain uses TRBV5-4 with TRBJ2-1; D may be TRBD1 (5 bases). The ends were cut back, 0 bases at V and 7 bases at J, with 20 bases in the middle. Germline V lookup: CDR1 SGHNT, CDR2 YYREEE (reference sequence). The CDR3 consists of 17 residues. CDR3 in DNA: TGTGCCAGCAGCTTGGCTGTCAGGCAGGGTATCTGGAATGAGCAGTTCTTC. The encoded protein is CASSLAVRQGIWNEQFF.

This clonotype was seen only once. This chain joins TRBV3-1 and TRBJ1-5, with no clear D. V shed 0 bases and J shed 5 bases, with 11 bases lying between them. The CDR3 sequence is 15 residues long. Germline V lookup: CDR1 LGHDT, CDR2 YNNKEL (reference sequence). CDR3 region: CASSQDNGRHQPQHF. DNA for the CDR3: TGTGCCAGCAGCCAAGATAACGGAAGGCATCAGCCCCAGCATTTT.

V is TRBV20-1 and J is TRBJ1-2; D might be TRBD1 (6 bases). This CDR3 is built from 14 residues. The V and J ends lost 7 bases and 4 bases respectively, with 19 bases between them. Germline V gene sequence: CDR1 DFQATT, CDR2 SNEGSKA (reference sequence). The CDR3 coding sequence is TGCAGTGTCCCACCCGGGGGGCGGGCCTATGGCTACACCTTC. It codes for CSVPPGGRAYGYTF.

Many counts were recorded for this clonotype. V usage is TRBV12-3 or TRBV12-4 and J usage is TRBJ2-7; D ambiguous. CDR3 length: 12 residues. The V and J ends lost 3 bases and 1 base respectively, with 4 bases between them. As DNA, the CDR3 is TGTGCCAGCAGTTTTGTGTCCTACGAGCAGTACTTC. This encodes CASSFVSYEQYF.

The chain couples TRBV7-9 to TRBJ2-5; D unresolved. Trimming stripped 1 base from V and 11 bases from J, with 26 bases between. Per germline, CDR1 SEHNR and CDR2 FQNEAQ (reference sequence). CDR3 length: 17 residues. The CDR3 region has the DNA TGTGCCAGCAGCTTAGATCGCGGCGAGTCCTCCTACAATGAGCAGTACTTC. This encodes CASSLDRGESSYNEQYF.

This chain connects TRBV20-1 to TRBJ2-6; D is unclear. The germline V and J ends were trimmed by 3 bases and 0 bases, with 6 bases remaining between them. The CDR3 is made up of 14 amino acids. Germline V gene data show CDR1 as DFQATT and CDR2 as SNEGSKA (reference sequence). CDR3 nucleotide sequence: TGCAGTGCTAGTACCAACTCTGGGGCCAACGTCCTGACTTTC. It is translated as CSASTNSGANVLTF.

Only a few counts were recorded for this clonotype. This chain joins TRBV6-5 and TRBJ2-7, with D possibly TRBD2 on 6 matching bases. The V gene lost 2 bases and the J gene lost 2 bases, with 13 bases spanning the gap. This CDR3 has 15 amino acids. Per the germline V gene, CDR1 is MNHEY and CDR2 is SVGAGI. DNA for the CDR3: TGTGCCAGCAGTTACAGGGCGGGGCGGACCTACGAGCAGTACTTC. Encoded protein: CASSYRAGRTYEQYF.

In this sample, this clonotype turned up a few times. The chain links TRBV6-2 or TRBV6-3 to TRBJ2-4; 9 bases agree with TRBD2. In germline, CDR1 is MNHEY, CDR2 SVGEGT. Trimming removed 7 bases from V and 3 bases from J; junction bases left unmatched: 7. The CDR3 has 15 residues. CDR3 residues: CASTDPTSGKNIQYF. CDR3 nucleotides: TGTGCCAGCACCGACCCGACTAGCGGCAAAAACATTCAGTACTTC.

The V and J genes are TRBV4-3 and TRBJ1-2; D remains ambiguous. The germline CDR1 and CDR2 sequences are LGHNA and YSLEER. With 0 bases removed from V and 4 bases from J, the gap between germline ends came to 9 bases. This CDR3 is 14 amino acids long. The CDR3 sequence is CASSQEPASYGYTF. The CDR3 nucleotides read TGCGCCAGCAGCCAAGAACCAGCCTCCTATGGCTACACCTTC.

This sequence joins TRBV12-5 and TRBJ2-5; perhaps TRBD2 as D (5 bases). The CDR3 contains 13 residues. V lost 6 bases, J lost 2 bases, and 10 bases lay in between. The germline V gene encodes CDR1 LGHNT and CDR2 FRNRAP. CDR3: CASGLGNQETQYF. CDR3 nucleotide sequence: TGTGCTAGTGGGCTCGGGAATCAAGAGACCCAGTACTTC.

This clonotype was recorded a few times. CDR3 in DNA: TGTGCCACCAGCAGAGGTGGGGGGAGAGGGGCAGTAGCCAAAAACATTCAGTACTTC. Translation: CATSRGGGRGAVAKNIQYF. The rearrangement joins TRBV15 to TRBJ2-4, with a possible D match to TRBD2 (6 bases). CDR1 is LNHNV and CDR2 is YYDKDF in the germline V gene (reference sequence). V was clipped by 1 base and J by 0 bases, with 19 bases between them. This CDR3 spans 19 amino acids.

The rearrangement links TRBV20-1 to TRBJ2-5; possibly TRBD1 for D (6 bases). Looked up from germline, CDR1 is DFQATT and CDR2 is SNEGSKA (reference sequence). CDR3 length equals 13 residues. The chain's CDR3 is CSADPDRQETQYF. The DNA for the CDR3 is TGCAGCGCAGACCCGGACAGACAAGAGACCCAGTACTTC.